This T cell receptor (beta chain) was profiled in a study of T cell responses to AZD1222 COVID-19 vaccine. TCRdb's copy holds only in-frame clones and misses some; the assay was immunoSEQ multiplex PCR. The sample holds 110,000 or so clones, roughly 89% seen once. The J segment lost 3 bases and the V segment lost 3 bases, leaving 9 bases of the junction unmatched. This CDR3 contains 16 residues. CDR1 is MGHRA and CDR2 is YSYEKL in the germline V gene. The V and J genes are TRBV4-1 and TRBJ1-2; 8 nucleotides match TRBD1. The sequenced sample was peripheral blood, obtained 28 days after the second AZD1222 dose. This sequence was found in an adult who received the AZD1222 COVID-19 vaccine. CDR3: CASSQVWTGRDYGYTF. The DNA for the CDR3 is TGCGCCAGCAGCCAGGTCTGGACAGGGCGAGACTATGGCTACACCTTC.